This passage covers 24 T cell receptor beta chains from one sample sequenced in a study of radiotherapy plus CTLA-4 blockade in lung cancer. Method: immunoSEQ multiplex PCR; TCRdb's copy keeps in-frame clones and lacks some. The sample includes more than 90,000 clones, 75% to 80% seen only once; the top ten take approximately 5.5%. The material sequenced was peripheral blood, taken from a patient treated with radiotherapy plus ipilimumab. The receptor source for this set is a human donor with non-small cell lung cancer who had a partial response to radiotherapy plus ipilimumab.

The genes are TRBV28 and TRBJ1-5, with D perhaps TRBD1 (5 bases). Deletions cut 5 bases from V and 3 bases from J, with 14 bases between. The CDR3 spans 15 residues. Germline V lookup: CDR1 MDHEN, CDR2 SYDVKM. As DNA, the CDR3 is TGTGCCAGCAGTCCGGGGACTTATGACAATCAGCCCCAGCATTTT. Its translation is CASSPGTYDNQPQHF.

This chain links TRBV5-1 with TRBJ2-7; TRBD2 agrees at 10 bases. The germline CDR1 and CDR2 sequences are SGHRS and YFSETQ. The trim removed 2 bases at V and 3 bases at J, leaving 2 bases unmatched. The CDR3 consists of 14 residues. The DNA of the CDR3 is TGCGCCAGCAGCTTTACTAGCGGGAACTACGAGCAGTACTTC. Its translation: CASSFTSGNYEQYF.

This clone was seen a few times. The gene calls are TRBV6-1 and TRBJ1-5, with D maybe TRBD1 (5 bases). The CDR3 contains 15 residues. Trimming removed 7 bases at V and 0 bases at J, with 13 bases between. The germline CDR1 and CDR2 sequences are MNHNS and SASEGT. The CDR3 sequence is CASTAGQVSNQPQHF. In DNA form, the CDR3 reads TGTGCCAGCACCGCCGGACAAGTTAGCAATCAGCCCCAGCATTTT.

V usage is TRBV7-2 and J usage is TRBJ2-2, with D perhaps matching TRBD2 (7 bases). This CDR3 has 16 residues. Germline V lookup: CDR1 SGHTA, CDR2 FQGNSA. Trimming pared 2 bases from V and 4 bases from J, leaving 14 bases between. CDR3 sequence reads: CASSLSSGGATGELFF. Here the CDR3 DNA reads TGTGCCAGCAGCTTAAGTTCGGGGGGCGCCACCGGGGAGCTGTTTTTT.

V is TRBV18 and J is TRBJ2-2, with 10 bases that match TRBD2. The CDR3 has 15 amino acids. J was trimmed by 7 bases and V by 4 bases; bases with no gene match: 6. Germline V gene data show CDR1 as KGHSH and CDR2 as LQKENI. CDR3 loop: CASSLLAGEIGELFF. The DNA for the CDR3 is TGTGCCAGCTCACTTCTAGCGGGAGAAATCGGGGAGCTGTTTTTT. Full variable domain (outside the CDR3, taken from reference TRBV18 and TRBJ2-2): NAGVMQNPRHLVRRRGQEARLRCSPMKGHSHVYWYRQLPEEGLKFMVYLQKENIIDESGMPKERFSAEFPKEGPSILRIQQVVRGDSAAYFCASSLLAGEIGELFFGEGSRLTVL.

This clone has only a few counts. This chain joins TRBV28 and TRBJ1-5; 10 nucleotides match TRBD1. The trim removed 1 base at V and 4 bases at J, leaving 4 bases unmatched. CDR1 and CDR2 from the germline V gene are MDHEN and SYDVKM. CDR3 length: 16 amino acids. This CDR3 is CASSLFRQGANQPQHF. The CDR3 DNA is TGTGCCAGCAGTTTATTCCGACAGGGGGCAAATCAGCCCCAGCATTTT.

This sequence joins TRBV11-2 and TRBJ2-7; D is possibly TRBD2 (6 bases). Trimming took 5 bases from V and 3 from J, leaving 17 bases between them. The CDR3 totals 15 residues. The germline CDR1 and CDR2 sequences are SGHAT and FQNNGV. In DNA, the CDR3 is TGTGCCAGCAGCGTCCTGGCGGGGAACGACTACGAGCAGTACGTC. Amino acids: CASSVLAGNDYEQYV.

The rearrangement links TRBV30 to TRBJ1-5; a weak D match, TRBD1 (5 bases). V lost 2 bases, J lost 4 bases, and 15 bases lay in between. The CDR3 sequence is 15 residues long. The germline V gene encodes CDR1 GTSNPN and CDR2 SVGIG (reference sequence). CDR3 nucleotide sequence: TGTGCCTGGAGTCCATCGGGCGGGGGAAATCAGCCCCAGCATTTT. Translating it yields CAWSPSGGGNQPQHF.

The rearrangement uses TRBV2 and TRBJ1-6; 8 nucleotides align to TRBD1. After removal of 2 bases from V and 7 bases from J, the junction contained 4 bases not matched to a gene. CDR3 length equals 15 residues. Germline values: CDR1 SNHLY, CDR2 FYNNEI. The CDR3 protein is CASSERTGGNSPLHF. CDR3 nucleotides: TGTGCCAGCAGTGAACGAACAGGGGGGAATTCACCCCTCCACTTT.

This chain connects TRBV7-2 to TRBJ1-2; TRBD1 aligns across 9 bases. This CDR3 has 14 residues. V trimming: 5 bases; J trimming: 5 bases; junction bases outside the gene matches: 6. CDR1 is SGHTA and CDR2 is FQGNSA in the germline V gene. CDR3 nucleotide sequence: TGTGCCAGCAGCCAACAGGGGGCGCGATATGGCTACACCTTC. Its translation: CASSQQGARYGYTF.

A few counts support this clone. In nucleotides, the CDR3 is TGTGCCAGCAGTTGGGACAGGACTAATGAAAAACTGTTTTTT. This translates into CASSWDRTNEKLFF. The rearrangement uses TRBV6-5 and TRBJ1-4; 8 positions match TRBD1. Trimming removed 4 bases from V and 2 bases from J; junction bases left unmatched: 0. Looked up from germline, CDR1 is MNHEY and CDR2 is SVGAGI. This CDR3 spans 14 amino acids.

This clone has a handful of counts. This chain joins TRBV11-2 and TRBJ2-5; 9 bases match TRBD2. V dropped 5 bases and J dropped 4; count of bases not matched to a gene: 8. Looked up from germline, CDR1 is SGHAT and CDR2 is FQNNGV. The CDR3 has 15 residues. The CDR3 region is CASSPIAGVAETQYF. The CDR3 DNA reads as TGTGCCAGCAGCCCGATAGCGGGAGTGGCAGAGACCCAGTACTTC.

The chain carries TRBV5-1 and TRBJ2-1, with D tentatively TRBD2 (6 bases). Trimming pared 3 bases from V and 0 bases from J, leaving 10 bases between. The V gene's germline CDR1 is SGHRS and CDR2 YFSETQ. This CDR3 comprises 15 residues. CDR3 bases: TGCGCCAGCAGCTACCGGGACTCCTCCTACAATGAGCAGTTCTTC. Translation: CASSYRDSSYNEQFF.

The chain links TRBV19 to TRBJ2-1; 7 nucleotides agree with TRBD2. The CDR3 is made up of 15 amino acids. Germline V gene lookup returns CDR1 LNHDA and CDR2 SQIVND (reference sequence). J lost 0 bases, V lost 4 bases, and 3 bases had no gene match. CDR3 sequence reads: CASSRGLVSYNEQFF. Written as DNA, the CDR3 is TGTGCCAGTAGTAGAGGACTAGTCTCCTACAATGAGCAGTTCTTC.

This chain connects TRBV2 to TRBJ2-1, with 9 bases fitting TRBD2. The CDR3 has 14 amino acids. Trimming removed 6 bases from V and 7 bases from J; junction bases left unmatched: 7. The germline gives CDR1 SNHLY, CDR2 FYNNEI. The CDR3 DNA is TGTGCCAGCAGCCTTAGCGGGAGAGGGAATGAGCAGTTCTTC. Residues: CASSLSGRGNEQFF.

This rearrangement joins TRBV12-5 to TRBJ1-1; no reliable D call. The germline V gene encodes CDR1 LGHNT and CDR2 FRNRAP. Trimming removed 1 base from V and 0 bases from J, with 9 bases in between. This CDR3 is 15 amino acids long. This CDR3 is CASGLAGSMNTEAFF. CDR3 bases: TGTGCTAGTGGTTTGGCAGGAAGCATGAACACTGAAGCTTTCTTT.

V gene TRBV5-4 combines with J gene TRBJ1-2; 7 bases match TRBD1. This CDR3 spans 15 amino acids. Trimming removed 4 bases from V and 8 bases from J; junction bases left unmatched: 14. The germline V gene encodes CDR1 SGHNT and CDR2 YYREEE (reference sequence). CDR3 sequence reads: CASSLKSTGAGGYTF. In DNA form, the CDR3 reads TGTGCCAGCAGCCTAAAAAGTACAGGGGCGGGCGGCTACACCTTC.

This chain uses TRBV5-1 with TRBJ2-5, with 16 bases lining up with TRBD2. CDR1 and CDR2 (germline): SGHRS, YFSETQ. The trim removed 4 bases at V and 2 bases at J, leaving 5 bases unmatched. The CDR3 is made up of 17 amino acids. CDR3 in DNA: TGCGCCAGCAGCCCGGGACTAGCGGGAGGGTTACAAGAGACCCAGTACTTC. Residues: CASSPGLAGGLQETQYF.

The V gene is TRBV7-8, the J gene TRBJ2-4, with D perhaps matching TRBD1 (5 bases). Between the trimmed V and J ends, which lost 5 bases and 6 bases, there was a span of 20 bases. Germline-derived CDR1 and CDR2 are SGHVS and FQNEAQ. This CDR3 is 16 amino acids long. The CDR3 is CASSPPFRQGGNIQYF. The CDR3 DNA reads TGTGCCAGCAGCCCCCCATTTCGGCAGGGCGGAAACATTCAGTACTTC.

With respect to this clone: The same CDR3 is also encoded by other DNA sequences in this sample. The chain is built from TRBV6-1 and TRBJ1-1; D possibly corresponds to TRBD1 (5 bases). V gave up 5 bases and J gave up 5 bases, with 6 bases separating them. Germline V gives CDR1 MNHNS, CDR2 SASEGT. The CDR3 extends over 11 amino acids. CDR3 in amino acids: CASSQGTEAFF. The CDR3 coding sequence is TGTGCCAGCAGTCAGGGAACTGAAGCTTTCTTT.

V and J are TRBV15 and TRBJ1-5; 7 positions match TRBD1. V lost 4 bases and J lost 3; bases outside the gene matches: 6. The CDR3 is 15 residues long. Germline assignment: CDR1 LNHNV and CDR2 YYDKDF (reference sequence). CDR3 in DNA: TGTGCCACCAGCATAGAACAGGGGTCCAATCAGCCCCAGCATTTT. As protein: CATSIEQGSNQPQHF. Full variable domain (rest looked up from reference TRBV15 and TRBJ1-5): DAMVIQNPRYQVTQFGKPVTLSCSQTLNHNVMYWYQQKSSQAPKLLFHYYDKDFNNEADTPDNFQSRRPNTSFCFLDIRSPGLGDTAMYLCATSIEQGSNQPQHFGDGTRLSIL.

The chain links TRBV7-3 to TRBJ2-1; 9 bases agree with TRBD1. Trimming cost V 5 bases and J 6 bases; bases outside gene matches: 5. CDR3 length equals 14 residues. Germline V lookup: CDR1 SGHTA, CDR2 FQGTGA. In DNA, the CDR3 is TGTGCCAGCAGCCCTGGGACAGGGCTCAATGAGCAGTTCTTC. Translation gives CASSPGTGLNEQFF.

The table lists this clone with a few counts. V is TRBV7-8 and J is TRBJ1-2; D is ambiguous. The CDR3 runs to 13 residues. Trimming took 3 bases from V and 4 from J, leaving 9 bases between them. Germline V gene lookup returns CDR1 SGHVS and CDR2 FQNEAQ. Here the CDR3 reads CASSFGERYGYTF. Here the CDR3 DNA reads TGTGCCAGCAGCTTCGGGGAGCGCTATGGCTACACCTTC.

This clone was seen only once. The gene calls are TRBV6-5 and TRBJ2-7, with D maybe TRBD1 (5 bases). V was cut by 9 bases and J by 5 bases, with 17 bases left in between. The CDR3 spans 13 residues. Germline CDR1 and CDR2: MNHEY and SVGAGI. CDR3 protein: CASAREWGNEQYF. CDR3 DNA sequence: TGTGCCAGTGCACGAGAGTGGGGCAACGAGCAGTACTTC.